Below are 18 T cell receptor beta chains sequenced from a single sample in a study of cytomegalovirus exposure and HLA in healthy donors. The PCR employed 60 Vbeta primers together with 13 Jbeta primers. Using immunoSEQ multiplex PCR, the repertoire was profiled, and TCRdb retains in-frame clones only, with some absent. The data show 120,000 or so clones, around 65% seen once. The sequenced material came from PBMCs. The receptor set was obtained from a man aged 18 to 35 in good health and CMV-seronegative.

The rearrangement joins TRBV28 to TRBJ1-2; tentative D call: TRBD1 (6 bases). With 3 bases removed from V and 8 bases from J, the gap between germline ends came to 19 bases. The CDR3 has 15 amino acids. From germline, CDR1 is MDHEN and CDR2 SYDVKM. The CDR3 DNA reads TGTGCCAGCAGTTTGCCCGGGACAATTAACGGAGGCTACACCTTC. This gives the protein CASSLPGTINGGYTF.

The V and J genes are TRBV7-2 and TRBJ2-7; a weak D match, TRBD1 (5 bases). In germline, CDR1 is SGHTA, CDR2 FQGNSA. V was cut by 4 bases and J by 1 base, with 14 bases left in between. This CDR3 comprises 15 residues. Here the CDR3 reads CASSSQGGSSYEQYF. For the CDR3, the DNA is TGTGCCAGCAGCTCCCAGGGCGGCTCATCCTACGAGCAGTACTTC.

The table lists this clone with a few counts. V and J are TRBV30 and TRBJ2-7; 8 nucleotides align to TRBD1. The germline gives CDR1 GTSNPN, CDR2 SVGIG (reference sequence). The CDR3 runs to 14 residues. After removal of 0 bases from V and 4 bases from J, the junction contained 5 bases not matched to a gene. The CDR3 DNA follows: TGTGCCTGGAGTGTACGACAGGGGAAATACGAGCAGTACTTC. Its translation: CAWSVRQGKYEQYF.

The chain couples TRBV9 to TRBJ2-4; tentative D call: TRBD1 (5 bases). Germline V gene lookup returns CDR1 SGDLS and CDR2 YYNGEE. V shed 3 bases and J shed 7 bases, with 11 bases lying between them. The CDR3 runs 13 residues. As DNA, the CDR3 is TGTGCCAGCAGCGGTGTAGGGGTGAACATTCAGTACTTC. The encoded protein is CASSGVGVNIQYF.

V usage is TRBV4-1 and J usage is TRBJ2-2; a possible D gene is TRBD2 (6 bases). V dropped 4 bases and J dropped 4 bases, with 13 bases sitting between them. Germline CDR1 MGHRA, CDR2 YSYEKL. This CDR3 region has 15 residues. Here the CDR3 DNA reads TGCGCCAGCAGCCTAGGGACTCTTGTCACCGGGGAGCTGTTTTTT. This sequence encodes CASSLGTLVTGELFF.

This chain uses TRBV4-2 with TRBJ1-3, with D uncertain. CDR3 length: 15 amino acids. Germline CDR1 is LGHNA and CDR2 is YNFKEQ. V lost 4 bases and J lost 0, with 10 bases in between. The CDR3 reads CASSRNSDSGNTIYF. In DNA form, the CDR3 reads TGTGCCAGCAGCCGGAACAGTGACTCTGGAAACACCATATATTTT.

The chain carries TRBV7-2 and TRBJ1-2, with TRBD1 matching 12 bases. The CDR3 is 15 amino acids. The V gene end was trimmed by 5 bases and the J gene end by 8 bases; junction bases not matched to a gene: 9. CDR1 is SGHTA, CDR2 FQGNSA, per germline. CDR3 amino acids: CASSGYGTGGNGYTF. DNA for the CDR3: TGTGCCAGCAGCGGGTACGGGACAGGGGGCAACGGCTACACCTTC.

This chain connects TRBV10-2 to TRBJ2-3, with TRBD1 identical over 10 bases. V trimming: 8 bases; J trimming: 2 bases; junction bases outside the gene matches: 13. Germline V gene data show CDR1 as WSHSY and CDR2 as SAAADI. CDR3 length: 17 residues. The CDR3 spells CASRDRGHGSNTDTQYF. In nucleotides, the CDR3 is TGCGCCAGCCGGGACAGGGGACATGGATCTAACACAGATACGCAGTATTTT.

This clone was observed once. The rearrangement uses TRBV10-3 and TRBJ2-1; 9 bases match TRBD2. The trim removed 4 bases at V and 6 bases at J, leaving 10 bases unmatched. The CDR3 loop spans 16 amino acids. Per germline, CDR1 ENHRY and CDR2 SYGVKD. The CDR3 loop is CAISGLAGTYVNEQFF. The CDR3 DNA sequence: TGTGCCATCAGTGGTCTAGCGGGGACATACGTCAATGAGCAGTTCTTC.

This clone has just a few counts. This sequence joins TRBV9 and TRBJ1-3; weak D call: TRBD1 (5 bases). The germline V gene has CDR1 SGDLS and CDR2 YYNGEE. The CDR3 totals 16 residues. Trimming stripped 2 bases from V and 5 bases from J, with 17 bases between. The CDR3 spells CASSVDSLRGRNTIYF. The CDR3 DNA is TGTGCCAGCAGCGTCGATAGTCTGCGGGGACGAAACACCATATATTTT.

V usage is TRBV28 and J usage is TRBJ2-1; 9 nucleotides line up with TRBD1. The CDR3 length is 15 residues. In germline, CDR1 is MDHEN, CDR2 SYDVKM. V was clipped by 5 bases and J by 5 bases; unmatched bases: 7. The CDR3 sequence is CASSAPGQGNNEQFF. The CDR3, as DNA: TGTGCCAGCAGTGCTCCGGGACAGGGAAACAATGAGCAGTTCTTC.

V gene TRBV6-6 combines with J gene TRBJ2-5; the D is unclear. CDR1 MNHNY and CDR2 SVGAGI come from the germline V gene (reference sequence). Trimming removed 5 bases from V and 4 bases from J, with 8 bases in between. The CDR3 consists of 12 residues. This CDR3 is CASSLLGETQYF. Here the CDR3 DNA reads TGTGCCAGCAGTCTACTCGGAGAGACCCAGTACTTC.

J is TRBJ2-6 and V is TRBV30; D is uncertain. The V end lost 7 bases, the J end lost 1 base, and 2 bases lay between the germline ends. Germline-derived CDR1 and CDR2 are GTSNPN and SVGIG (reference sequence). The CDR3 consists of 11 residues. The CDR3: CASSGANVLTF. CDR3 coding DNA: TGTGCCTCTTCTGGGGCCAACGTCCTGACTTTC.

The chain joins TRBV5-4 to TRBJ2-5; 10 positions agree with TRBD1. V was pared by 4 bases and J by 3 bases, with 12 bases of the junction left unmatched. This CDR3 region has 17 residues. CDR1 SGHNT and CDR2 YYREEE come from the germline V gene (reference sequence). The CDR3 reads CASSGRQGALREETQYF. For the CDR3, the DNA is TGTGCCAGCAGCGGACGACAGGGGGCGCTTAGGGAAGAGACCCAGTACTTC. The full variable domain, completed using reference TRBV5-4 and TRBJ2-5, is ETGVTQSPTHLIKTRGQQVTLRCSSQSGHNTVSWYQQALGQGPQFIFQYYREEENGRGNFPPRFSGLQFPNYSSELNVNALELDDSALYLCASSGRQGALREETQYFGPGTRLLVL.

This chain links TRBV7-9 with TRBJ1-3; 7 bases are shared with TRBD1. There are 14 residues in the CDR3. V shed 3 bases, J shed 4 bases, and the junction held 3 bases outside the gene matches. CDR1 is SEHNR, CDR2 FQNEAQ, per germline (reference sequence). The CDR3 sequence is CASSLWDRGNTIYF. Here the CDR3 DNA reads TGTGCCAGCAGCTTGTGGGACAGAGGAAACACCATATATTTT.

V and J are TRBV9 and TRBJ1-4; D gene uncertain. The V gene's germline CDR1 is SGDLS and CDR2 YYNGEE. CDR3 length: 15 residues. The V gene lost 3 bases and the J gene lost 6 bases, with 15 bases spanning the gap. CDR3 bases: TGTGCCAGCAGCGCCCTCATCGGAGTTGATGAAAAACTGTTTTTT. It yields the protein CASSALIGVDEKLFF.

The gene calls are TRBV9 and TRBJ2-3; 13 nucleotides align to TRBD2. There are 16 residues in the CDR3. V lost 3 bases and J lost 2; bases outside the gene matches: 3. CDR1 is SGDLS, CDR2 YYNGEE, per germline. The CDR3 coding sequence is TGTGCCAGCAGCGAACTAGCGGGGGGGAACACAGATACGCAGTATTTT. This gives the protein CASSELAGGNTDTQYF.

The chain employs TRBV7-9 and TRBJ2-1, with D hard to call. The V and J ends lost 6 bases and 3 bases respectively, with 21 bases between them. Germline CDR1 SEHNR, CDR2 FQNEAQ (reference sequence). This CDR3 has 17 amino acids. CDR3 DNA sequence: TGTGCCAGCAGATCCTTCAGGCAGACATCCAACTACAATGAGCAGTTCTTC. This gives the protein CASRSFRQTSNYNEQFF.